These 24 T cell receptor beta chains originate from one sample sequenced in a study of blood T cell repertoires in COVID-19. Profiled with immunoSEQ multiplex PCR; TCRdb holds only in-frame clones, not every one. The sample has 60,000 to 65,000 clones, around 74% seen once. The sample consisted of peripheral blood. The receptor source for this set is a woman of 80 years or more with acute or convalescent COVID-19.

The CDR3 region has the DNA TGTGCCAGCAGTTTAGCCGGGACAACCCAGTACTTC. This encodes CASSLAGTTQYF. The chain joins TRBV12-3 or TRBV12-4 to TRBJ2-5; D perhaps matches TRBD1 (6 bases). V shed 0 bases and J shed 8 bases, with 7 bases lying between them. This CDR3 is built from 12 residues.

CDR3 coding DNA: TGTGCCAGCAGCTTCGCGGCAGGGGGCACCTACGAGCAGTACTTC. Protein sequence: CASSFAAGGTYEQYF. The chain joins TRBV7-2 to TRBJ2-7, with 8 bases identical to TRBD1. V was pared by 3 bases and J by 2 bases, with 6 bases of the junction left unmatched. The length of the CDR3 is 15 residues. CDR1 and CDR2 from the germline V gene are SGHTA and FQGNSA.

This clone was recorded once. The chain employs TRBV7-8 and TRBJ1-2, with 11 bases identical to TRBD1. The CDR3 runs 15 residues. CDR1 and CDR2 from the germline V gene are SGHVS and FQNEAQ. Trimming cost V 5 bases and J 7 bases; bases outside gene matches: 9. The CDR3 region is CASSLGTGGSGGYTF. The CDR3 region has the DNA TGTGCCAGCAGCCTCGGGACAGGGGGGTCTGGTGGCTACACCTTC. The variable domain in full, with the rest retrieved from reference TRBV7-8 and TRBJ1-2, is GAGVSQSPRYKVAKRGQDVALRCDPISGHVSLFWYQQALGQGPEFLTYFQNEAQLDKSGLPSDRFFAERPEGSVSTLKIQRTQQEDSAVYLCASSLGTGGSGGYTFGSGTRLTVV.

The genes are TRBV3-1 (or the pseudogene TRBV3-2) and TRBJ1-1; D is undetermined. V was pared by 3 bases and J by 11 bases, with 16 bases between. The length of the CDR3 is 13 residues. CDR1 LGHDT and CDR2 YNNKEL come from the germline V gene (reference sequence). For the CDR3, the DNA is TGTGCCAGCAGCCACGACGGTGGGAGGTGGGCTTTCTTT. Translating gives CASSHDGGRWAFF.

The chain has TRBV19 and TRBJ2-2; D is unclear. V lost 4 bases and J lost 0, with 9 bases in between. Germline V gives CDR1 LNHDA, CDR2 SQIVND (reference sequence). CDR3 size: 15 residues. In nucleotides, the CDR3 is TGTGCCAGTAGTAAGCAATCCGCGAACACCGGGGAGCTGTTTTTT. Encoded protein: CASSKQSANTGELFF.

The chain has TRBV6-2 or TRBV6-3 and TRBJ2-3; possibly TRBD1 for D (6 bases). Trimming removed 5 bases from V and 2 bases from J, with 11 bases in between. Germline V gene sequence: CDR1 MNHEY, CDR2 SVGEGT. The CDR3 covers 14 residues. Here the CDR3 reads CASSRQASTDTQYF. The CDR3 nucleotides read TGTGCCAGCAGTCGACAGGCATCCACAGATACGCAGTATTTT.

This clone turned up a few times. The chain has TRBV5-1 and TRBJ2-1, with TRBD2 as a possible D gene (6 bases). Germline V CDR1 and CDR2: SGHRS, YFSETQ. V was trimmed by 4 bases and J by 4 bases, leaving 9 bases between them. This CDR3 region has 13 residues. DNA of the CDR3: TGCGCCAGCAGCGGGGGGAGGTACAATGAGCAGTTCTTC. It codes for CASSGGRYNEQFF.

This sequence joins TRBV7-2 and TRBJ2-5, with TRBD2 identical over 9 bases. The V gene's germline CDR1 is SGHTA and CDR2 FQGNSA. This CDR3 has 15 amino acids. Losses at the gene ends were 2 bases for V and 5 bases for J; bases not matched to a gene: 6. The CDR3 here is CASSLTSGLVETQYF. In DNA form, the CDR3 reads TGTGCCAGCAGCTTAACTAGCGGGCTAGTTGAGACCCAGTACTTC.

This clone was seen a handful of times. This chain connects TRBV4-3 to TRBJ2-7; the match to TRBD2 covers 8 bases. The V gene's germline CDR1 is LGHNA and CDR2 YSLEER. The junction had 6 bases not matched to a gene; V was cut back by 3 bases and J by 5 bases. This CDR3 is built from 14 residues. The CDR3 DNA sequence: TGCGCCAGCAGCCAGGGACTAGAGGGCCACGAGCAGTACTTC. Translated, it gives CASSQGLEGHEQYF.

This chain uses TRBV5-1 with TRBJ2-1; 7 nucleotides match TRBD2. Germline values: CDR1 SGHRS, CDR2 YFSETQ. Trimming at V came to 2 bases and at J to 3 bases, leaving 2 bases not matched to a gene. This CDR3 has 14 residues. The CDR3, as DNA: TGCGCCAGCAGCTTCGGGGGGAACTACAATGAGCAGTTCTTC. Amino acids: CASSFGGNYNEQFF.

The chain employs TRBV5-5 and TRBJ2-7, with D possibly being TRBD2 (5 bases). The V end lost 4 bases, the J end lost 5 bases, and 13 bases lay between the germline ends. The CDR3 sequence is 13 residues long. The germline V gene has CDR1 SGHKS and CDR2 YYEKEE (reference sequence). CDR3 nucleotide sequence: TGTGCCAGCAGCCAGGTCCTAGCTCACGAGCAGTACTTC. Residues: CASSQVLAHEQYF. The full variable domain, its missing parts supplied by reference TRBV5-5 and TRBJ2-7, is DAGVTQSPTHLIKTRGQQVTLRCSPISGHKSVSWYQQVLGQGPQFIFQYYEKEERGRGNFPDRFSARQFPNYSSELNVNALLLGDSALYLCASSQVLAHEQYFGPGTRLTVT.

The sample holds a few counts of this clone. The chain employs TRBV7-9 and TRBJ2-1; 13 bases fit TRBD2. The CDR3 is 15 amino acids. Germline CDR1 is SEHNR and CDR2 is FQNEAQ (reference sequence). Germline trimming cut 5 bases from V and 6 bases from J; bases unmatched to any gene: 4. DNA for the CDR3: TGTGCCAGCAGCCAAGGACTAGCGGGGGCCAATGAGCAGTTCTTC. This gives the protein CASSQGLAGANEQFF.

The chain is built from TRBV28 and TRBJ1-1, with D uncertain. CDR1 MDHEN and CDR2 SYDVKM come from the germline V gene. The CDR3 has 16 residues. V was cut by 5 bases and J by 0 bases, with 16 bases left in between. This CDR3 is CASSPPGITLNTEAFF. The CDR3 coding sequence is TGTGCCAGCAGTCCACCCGGGATCACACTGAACACTGAAGCTTTCTTT.

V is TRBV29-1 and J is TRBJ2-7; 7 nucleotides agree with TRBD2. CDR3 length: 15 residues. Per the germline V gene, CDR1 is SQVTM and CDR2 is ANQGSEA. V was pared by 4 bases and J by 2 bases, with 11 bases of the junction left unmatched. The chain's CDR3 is CSVGLGGTVPYEQYF. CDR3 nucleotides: TGCAGCGTTGGGCTGGGGGGGACGGTACCCTACGAGCAGTACTTC.

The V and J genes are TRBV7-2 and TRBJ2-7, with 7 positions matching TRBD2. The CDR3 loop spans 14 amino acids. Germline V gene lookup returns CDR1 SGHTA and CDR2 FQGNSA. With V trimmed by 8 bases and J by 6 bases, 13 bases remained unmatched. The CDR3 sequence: CASCQGLTGREQYF. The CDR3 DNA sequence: TGTGCCAGCTGTCAGGGACTAACCGGGCGCGAGCAGTACTTC.

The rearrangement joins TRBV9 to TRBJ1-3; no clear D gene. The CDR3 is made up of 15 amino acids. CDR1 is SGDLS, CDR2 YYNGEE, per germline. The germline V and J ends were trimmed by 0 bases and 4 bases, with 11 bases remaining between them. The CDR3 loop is CASSVDGRPGNTIYF. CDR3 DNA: TGTGCCAGCAGCGTAGACGGCAGGCCAGGAAACACCATATATTTT.

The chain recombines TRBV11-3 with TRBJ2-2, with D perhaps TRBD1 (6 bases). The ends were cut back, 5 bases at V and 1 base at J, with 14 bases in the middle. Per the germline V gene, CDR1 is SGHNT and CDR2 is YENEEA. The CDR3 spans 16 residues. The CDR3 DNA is TGTGCCAGCAGCCCCCTGGCAGGGGAGAACACCGGGGAGCTGTTTTTT. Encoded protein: CASSPLAGENTGELFF. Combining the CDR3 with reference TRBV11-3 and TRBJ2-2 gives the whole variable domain EAGVVQSPRYKIIEKKQPVAFWCNPISGHNTLYWYLQNLGQGPELLIRYENEEAVDDSQLPKDRFSAERLKGVDSTLKIQPAELGDSAVYLCASSPLAGENTGELFFGEGSRLTVL.

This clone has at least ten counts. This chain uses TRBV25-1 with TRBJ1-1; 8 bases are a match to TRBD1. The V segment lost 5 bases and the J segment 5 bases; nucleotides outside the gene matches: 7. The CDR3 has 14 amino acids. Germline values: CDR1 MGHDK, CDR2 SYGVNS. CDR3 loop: CASSRTGSQTEAFF. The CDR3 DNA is TGTGCCAGCAGTCGGACAGGGTCCCAGACTGAAGCTTTCTTT.

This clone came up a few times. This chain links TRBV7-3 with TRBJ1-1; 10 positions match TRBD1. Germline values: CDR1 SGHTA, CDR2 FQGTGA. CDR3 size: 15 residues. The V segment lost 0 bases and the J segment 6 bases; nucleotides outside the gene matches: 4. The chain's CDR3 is CASSLTTDRGSEAFF. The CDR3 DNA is TGTGCCAGCAGCTTAACGACGGACAGGGGGTCTGAAGCTTTCTTT.

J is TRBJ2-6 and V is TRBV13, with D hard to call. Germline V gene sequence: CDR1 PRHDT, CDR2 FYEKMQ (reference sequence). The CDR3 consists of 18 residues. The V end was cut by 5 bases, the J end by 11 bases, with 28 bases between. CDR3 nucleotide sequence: TGTGCCAGCAGCCAATCCGAGCTGAGCACAAAGTTGGGCCACGTCCTGACTTTC. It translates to CASSQSELSTKLGHVLTF.

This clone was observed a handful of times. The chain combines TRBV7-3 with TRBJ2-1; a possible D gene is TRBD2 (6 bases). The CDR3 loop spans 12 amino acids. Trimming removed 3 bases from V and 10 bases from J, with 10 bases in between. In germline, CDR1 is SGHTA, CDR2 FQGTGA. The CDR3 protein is CASSLGLGEQFF. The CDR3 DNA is TGTGCCAGCAGCTTGGGACTGGGCGAGCAGTTCTTC.

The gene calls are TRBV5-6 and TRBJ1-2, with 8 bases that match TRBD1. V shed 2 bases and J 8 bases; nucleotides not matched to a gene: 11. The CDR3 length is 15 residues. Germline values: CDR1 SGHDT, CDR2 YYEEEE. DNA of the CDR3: TGTGCCAGCAGCTTTGTTCAGGGGGCGCAAGGCGGCTACACCTTC. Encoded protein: CASSFVQGAQGGYTF.

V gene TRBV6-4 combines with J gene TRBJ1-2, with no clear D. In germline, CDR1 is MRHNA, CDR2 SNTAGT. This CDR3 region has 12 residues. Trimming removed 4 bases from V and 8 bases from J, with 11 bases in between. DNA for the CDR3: TGTGCCAGCAGTGCCGGCTCAGGAGGCTACACCTTC. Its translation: CASSAGSGGYTF.

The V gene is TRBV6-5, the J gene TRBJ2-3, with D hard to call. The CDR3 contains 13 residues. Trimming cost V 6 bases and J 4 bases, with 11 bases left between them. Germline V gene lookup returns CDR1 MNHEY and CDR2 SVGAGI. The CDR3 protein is CASRPPGSDTQYF. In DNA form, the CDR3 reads TGTGCCAGCAGACCCCCCGGGTCAGATACGCAGTATTTT.